The 26 T cell receptor beta chains listed next were all sequenced from one sample in a study of blood T cell repertoires in COVID-19. TCRdb's copy holds only in-frame clones and misses some; the assay was immunoSEQ multiplex PCR. In the table there are approximately 270,000 clones, about 91% of which are singletons. The specimen sequenced was peripheral blood. The receptors come from a woman under 40 with COVID-19, enrolled during active disease.

The chain has TRBV5-6 and TRBJ2-3; 8 nucleotides match TRBD1. J lost 1 base, V lost 3 bases, and 4 bases had no gene match. Germline loops: CDR1 SGHDT, CDR2 YYEEEE. This CDR3 region has 15 residues. CDR3 residues: CASSSTGEGTDTQYF. The CDR3 nucleotides read TGTGCCAGCAGCTCGACAGGGGAAGGCACAGATACGCAGTATTTT.

The V and J genes are TRBV4-2 and TRBJ2-3, with 8 positions matching TRBD2. This CDR3 is 15 amino acids long. V shed 4 bases and J 2 bases; nucleotides not matched to a gene: 5. CDR1 and CDR2 from the germline V gene are LGHNA and YNFKEQ. The chain's CDR3 is CASSPSGGPTDTQYF. CDR3 bases: TGTGCCAGCAGCCCTTCGGGGGGGCCCACAGATACGCAGTATTTT.

The chain employs TRBV13 and TRBJ2-5; 8 bases fit TRBD2. The CDR3 consists of 17 residues. V shed 5 bases and J 2 bases; nucleotides not matched to a gene: 13. CDR1 and CDR2 from the germline V gene are PRHDT and FYEKMQ (reference sequence). The CDR3: CASSPHGTGGPQETQYF. CDR3 DNA: TGTGCCAGCAGCCCACACGGGACGGGGGGGCCTCAAGAGACCCAGTACTTC.

The CDR3 reads CASSLSYRGEKLFF. The CDR3 DNA reads as TGTGCCAGCAGCTTAAGTTACAGGGGGGAAAAACTGTTTTTT. The chain couples TRBV7-2 to TRBJ1-4, with 8 nucleotides matching TRBD1. Germline V gene sequence: CDR1 SGHTA, CDR2 FQGNSA. Germline trimming cut 2 bases from V and 8 bases from J; bases unmatched to any gene: 4. This CDR3 contains 14 residues.

The chain is built from TRBV9 and TRBJ2-3; tentative D call: TRBD2 (6 bases). The CDR3 runs to 17 residues. The ends were cut back, 0 bases at V and 2 bases at J, with 16 bases in the middle. The V gene's germline CDR1 is SGDLS and CDR2 YYNGEE. CDR3 DNA sequence: TGTGCCAGCAGCGTAGGTATGGGAGGCAAAATCACAGATACGCAGTATTTT. Protein product: CASSVGMGGKITDTQYF.

V gene TRBV21-1 combines with J gene TRBJ2-3; the D segment call TRBD2 is taken from the table without a DNA check. TRBV21-1 is a known pseudogene. The CDR3 has 14 residues. The CDR3, as DNA: TGTGCCAGCAGCAAAGTGCTATACACAGATACGCAGTATTTT. Its translation is CASSKVLYTDTQYF.

The rearrangement uses TRBV6-2 or TRBV6-3 and TRBJ2-7, with TRBD2 matching 10 bases. The CDR3 spans 14 residues. Germline CDR1 MNHEY, CDR2 SVGEGT. J gave up 3 bases and V 5 bases, and 4 bases lay outside the gene matches. The CDR3: CASSGSGGIYEQYF. CDR3 bases: TGTGCCAGCAGTGGTAGCGGGGGGATCTACGAGCAGTACTTC.

This clone was detected once. The rearrangement links TRBV7-6 to TRBJ2-3; 7 bases line up with TRBD1. This CDR3 comprises 16 residues. The junction had 11 bases not matched to a gene; V was cut back by 5 bases and J by 3 bases. CDR1 SGHVS and CDR2 FNYEAQ come from the germline V gene. CDR3 sequence reads: CASSPRQGEGTDTQYF. CDR3 coding DNA: TGTGCCAGCAGCCCCCGACAGGGAGAGGGGACAGATACGCAGTATTTT.

The chain is built from TRBV14 and TRBJ2-1; D unresolved. CDR1 SGHDN and CDR2 FVKESK come from the germline V gene. The V end lost 1 base, the J end lost 8 bases, and 12 bases lay between the germline ends. This CDR3 is built from 14 residues. The CDR3 DNA reads TGTGCCAGCAGCCAAGGCAGAGGATACGATGAGCAGTTCTTC. As protein: CASSQGRGYDEQFF.

J is TRBJ2-7 and V is TRBV11-3; 7 nucleotides match TRBD2. V trimming: 5 bases; J trimming: 7 bases; junction bases outside the gene matches: 11. From germline, CDR1 is SGHNT and CDR2 YENEEA. The CDR3 consists of 14 residues. CDR3 bases: TGTGCCAGCAGCCCCATGGGAGGGGCTGGGGAGCAGTACGTC. Translating it yields CASSPMGGAGEQYV.

The CDR3 DNA follows: TGTGCCACCGCAAAGGACAGTTGGGGAAATGAGCAGTTCTTC. Residues: CATAKDSWGNEQFF. The chain combines TRBV24-1 with TRBJ2-1; perhaps TRBD1 as D (6 bases). The V end lost 9 bases, the J end lost 7 bases, and 18 bases lay between the germline ends. This CDR3 spans 14 amino acids. In germline, CDR1 is KGHDR, CDR2 SFDVKD.

V gene TRBV19 combines with J gene TRBJ1-6, with D maybe TRBD1 (5 bases). Trimming cost V 3 bases and J 5 bases, with 11 bases left between them. The CDR3 sequence is 15 residues long. CDR1 and CDR2 (germline): LNHDA, SQIVND (reference sequence). The CDR3 protein is CASSIIGVDNSPLHF. CDR3 sequence (DNA): TGTGCCAGTAGTATCATAGGGGTTGATAATTCACCCCTCCACTTT.

The chain joins TRBV18 to TRBJ2-7; 13 nucleotides match TRBD2. Germline CDR1 and CDR2: KGHSH and LQKENI. The CDR3 runs to 16 residues. Trimming removed 2 bases from V and 1 base from J; junction bases left unmatched: 2. The CDR3 region has the DNA TGTGCCAGCTCACCAGGGGGACTAGCGGGATCCTACGAGCAGTACGTC. It specifies CASSPGGLAGSYEQYV.

This chain uses TRBV5-1 with TRBJ2-5; D may be TRBD1 (6 bases). CDR1 is SGHRS and CDR2 is YFSETQ in the germline V gene. V was cut by 4 bases and J by 5 bases, with 15 bases left in between. The CDR3 is 14 amino acids. The DNA of the CDR3 is TGCGCCAGCAGCGAGGCAACAGGGACGGAGACCCAGTACTTC. Its translation: CASSEATGTETQYF.

The CDR3 protein is CASSLGGGQGSYNEQFF. CDR3 nucleotides: TGTGCCAGCAGCTTAGGTGGTGGCCAGGGCTCCTACAATGAGCAGTTCTTC. The gene calls are TRBV7-9 and TRBJ2-1; possibly TRBD1 for D (5 bases). Germline values: CDR1 SEHNR, CDR2 FQNEAQ (reference sequence). V gave up 1 base and J gave up 0 bases, with 13 bases separating them. The CDR3 is made up of 17 amino acids.

This clone was detected only a few times. The chain is built from TRBV19 and TRBJ2-1, with TRBD2 matching over 11 bases. The ends lost 5 bases at V and 8 bases at J; junction bases unmatched: 14. The CDR3 extends over 17 amino acids. CDR1 is LNHDA, CDR2 SQIVND, per germline (reference sequence). CDR3 in amino acids: CASSLRFPGTSGDEQFF. DNA of the CDR3: TGTGCCAGTAGTCTCCGATTCCCCGGGACTAGCGGCGATGAGCAGTTCTTC.

This chain joins TRBV5-6 and TRBJ2-7; TRBD1 matches at 7 bases. The CDR3 loop spans 16 amino acids. J was trimmed by 6 bases and V by 1 base; bases with no gene match: 13. Germline V gives CDR1 SGHDT, CDR2 YYEEEE. The DNA for the CDR3 is TGTGCCAGCAGCTTGCCAGACAGGGCATTAGGCTGCGAGCAGTACGTC. The encoded protein is CASSLPDRALGCEQYV.

V is TRBV11-3 and J is TRBJ2-7; 13 bases line up with TRBD2. CDR1 is SGHNT and CDR2 is YENEEA in the germline V gene. With V trimmed by 5 bases and J by 7 bases, 5 bases remained unmatched. This CDR3 region has 14 residues. The CDR3 region is CASSPRTSGSEQYV. Written as DNA, the CDR3 is TGTGCCAGCAGCCCCCGGACTAGCGGGAGTGAGCAGTACGTC.

The chain carries TRBV7-9 and TRBJ2-3; a possible D gene is TRBD1 (6 bases). CDR1 and CDR2 (germline): SEHNR, FQNEAQ (reference sequence). V lost 5 bases and J lost 2, with 14 bases in between. CDR3 length equals 15 residues. CDR3 bases: TGTGCCAGCAGCCCCCCCAGGACAGCCACAGATACGCAGTATTTT. This encodes CASSPPRTATDTQYF.

This clone was counted a single time. The chain employs TRBV5-1 and TRBJ1-4; 7 positions match TRBD1. V shed 4 bases and J 6 bases; nucleotides not matched to a gene: 9. Germline lookup yields CDR1 SGHRS and CDR2 YFSETQ. This CDR3 is 15 amino acids long. The CDR3 spells CASSAVGGEHEKLFF. The CDR3 nucleotides are TGCGCCAGCAGCGCGGTAGGGGGCGAGCATGAAAAACTGTTTTTT.

The sample holds a few counts of this clone. This chain joins TRBV7-9 and TRBJ2-1; the D gene is possibly TRBD2 (5 bases). The CDR3 sequence is 13 residues long. Trimming cost V 1 base and J 6 bases, with 7 bases left between them. Germline CDR1 reads SEHNR; CDR2 reads FQNEAQ (reference sequence). The CDR3 bases are TGTGCCAGCAGCTTAGGGCTAGCCAATGAGCAGTTCTTC. It is translated as CASSLGLANEQFF.

CDR3 in amino acids: CATTGAGYTF. The CDR3 bases are TGTGCTACGACAGGGGCTGGCTACACCTTC. The V and J genes are TRBV2 and TRBJ1-2, with 8 nucleotides matching TRBD1. This CDR3 region has 10 residues. The germline V gene has CDR1 SNHLY and CDR2 FYNNEI.

The V gene is TRBV20-1, the J gene TRBJ2-1; D uncertain. Trimming removed 3 bases at V and 6 bases at J, with 6 bases between. Germline V lookup: CDR1 DFQATT, CDR2 SNEGSKA (reference sequence). The CDR3 covers 11 residues. The CDR3 spells CSARTVNEQFF. The CDR3 region has the DNA TGCAGTGCTAGGACTGTCAATGAGCAGTTCTTC.

This chain uses TRBV19 with TRBJ2-7; a weak D match, TRBD2 (5 bases). The germline gives CDR1 LNHDA, CDR2 SQIVND (reference sequence). CDR3 length: 15 amino acids. V shed 0 bases and J shed 0 bases, with 9 bases lying between them. The DNA for the CDR3 is TGTGCCAGTAGTATAGACGCCGCGGGCTCCTACGAGCAGTACTTC. It yields the protein CASSIDAAGSYEQYF.

The CDR3 nucleotides read TGTGCCAGCACCAACTCCTACAATGAGCAGTTCTTC. Amino acids: CASTNSYNEQFF. The chain is built from TRBV7-8 and TRBJ2-1; D not resolved. The CDR3 sequence is 12 residues long. V was trimmed by 7 bases and J by 0 bases, leaving 4 bases between them. Germline values: CDR1 SGHVS, CDR2 FQNEAQ.

The V and J genes are TRBV10-2 and TRBJ1-2; D not resolved. The length of the CDR3 is 14 residues. The V end was cut by 3 bases, the J end by 4 bases, with 12 bases between. Germline V gene lookup returns CDR1 WSHSY and CDR2 SAAADI. Here the CDR3 reads CASSDHRLFYGYTF. The CDR3 nucleotides are TGCGCCAGCAGTGATCATAGACTTTTCTATGGCTACACCTTC.